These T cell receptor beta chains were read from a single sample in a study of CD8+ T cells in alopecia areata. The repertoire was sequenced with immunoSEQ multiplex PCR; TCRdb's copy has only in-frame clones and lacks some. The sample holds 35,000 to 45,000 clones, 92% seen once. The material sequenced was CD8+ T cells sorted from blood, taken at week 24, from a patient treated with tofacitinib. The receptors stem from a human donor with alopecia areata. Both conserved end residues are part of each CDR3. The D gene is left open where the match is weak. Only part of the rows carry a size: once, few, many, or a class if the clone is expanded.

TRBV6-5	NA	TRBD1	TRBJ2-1	CASSTGQGPYNEQFF	TGTGCCAGCAGTACCGGACAGGGCCCGTACAATGAGCAGTTCTTC
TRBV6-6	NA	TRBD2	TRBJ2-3	CASSLQRGGTDTQYF	TGTGCCAGCAGCCTCCAGCGGGGGGGGACAGATACGCAGTATTTT
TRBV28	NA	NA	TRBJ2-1	CASSYVELVF	TGTGCCAGCAGTTACGTAGAGTTGGTCTTC
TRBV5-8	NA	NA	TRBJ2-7	CASSLGGSTTFYEQYF	TGTGCCAGCAGCTTGGGAGGGTCAACTACCTTCTACGAGCAGTACTTC
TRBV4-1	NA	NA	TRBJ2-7	CASSQSHHGLEQYF	TGCGCCAGCAGCCAGAGCCACCATGGGCTGGAGCAGTACTTC
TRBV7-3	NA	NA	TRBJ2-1	CASSSGAPSSYNEQFF	TGTGCCAGCAGTTCCGGGGCCCCAAGCTCCTACAATGAGCAGTTCTTC
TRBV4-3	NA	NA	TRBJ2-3	CASSQDGVNTQYF	TGCGCCAGCAGCCAAGATGGGGTAAATACGCAGTATTTT
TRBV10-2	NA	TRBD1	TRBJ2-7	CASSWDRNYEQYF	TGCGCCAGCAGTTGGGACAGGAATTACGAGCAGTACTTC
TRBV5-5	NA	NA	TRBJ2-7	CASSFLDGTYEQYF	TGTGCCAGCAGCTTCCTCGACGGGACCTACGAGCAGTACTTC
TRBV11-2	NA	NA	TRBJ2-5	CASSLRGTIETQYF	TGTGCCAGCAGCTTAAGGGGGACGATAGAGACCCAGTACTTC
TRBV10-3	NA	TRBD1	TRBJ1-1	CAIGNPTGGETEAFF	TGTGCCATCGGGAACCCGACAGGGGGAGAGACTGAAGCTTTCTTT
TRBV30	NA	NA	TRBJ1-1	CAWTGLGATEAFF	TGTGCCTGGACAGGACTTGGGGCCACTGAAGCTTTCTTT
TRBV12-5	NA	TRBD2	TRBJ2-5	CASGFTLAGGSQGTQYF	TGTGCTAGTGGTTTCACGCTAGCGGGGGGGAGCCAAGGGACCCAGTACTTC
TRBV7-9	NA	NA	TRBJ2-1	CASSLRQGVYNEQFF	TGTGCCAGCAGCTTAAGGCAGGGAGTGTACAATGAGCAGTTCTTC
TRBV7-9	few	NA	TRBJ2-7	CASSDRDTTYEQYF	TGTGCCAGCAGCGACCGGGACACCACCTACGAGCAGTACTTC
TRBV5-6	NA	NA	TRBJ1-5	CASSFAEGEGQPQHF	TGTGCCAGCAGCTTTGCGGAGGGGGAGGGTCAGCCCCAGCATTTT
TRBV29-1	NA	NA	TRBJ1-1	CSVEGYGTEAFF	TGCAGCGTTGAAGGGTATGGCACTGAAGCTTTCTTT
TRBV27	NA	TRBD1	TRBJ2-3	CASSLHAGGETDTQYF	TGTGCCAGCAGTTTACATGCAGGGGGCGAAACAGATACGCAGTATTTT
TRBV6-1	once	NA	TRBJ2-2	CASSGDGTPGAGELFF	TGTGCCAGCAGTGGAGATGGAACCCCAGGAGCCGGGGAGCTGTTTTTT
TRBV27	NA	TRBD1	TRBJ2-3	CASSLSSDRDTQYF	TGTGCCAGCAGTTTATCCTCGGACAGGGATACGCAGTATTTT